The 14 T cell receptor beta chains below all came from one sample that was sequenced in a study of PD-1 blockade in classical Hodgkin lymphoma. Time point described: newly diagnosed, previously untreated cHL patient sample. Magnetic depletion of non-target cells from thawed PBMCs yielded purified CD8+ T cells. Generated by immunoSEQ multiplex PCR, the TCRdb table keeps only in-frame clones and is missing some. The sample yields approximately 9,000 clones, under 90% seen once. Sequencing used CD8+ T cells from blood. All receptors come from a human donor with classical Hodgkin lymphoma.

The chain couples TRBV25-1 to TRBJ2-2, with D tentatively TRBD2 (6 bases). Germline V gene data show CDR1 as MGHDK and CDR2 as SYGVNS. This CDR3 has 14 amino acids. V was trimmed by 0 bases and J by 5 bases, leaving 7 bases between them. CDR3 residues: CASSEYGGTGELFF. Here the CDR3 DNA reads TGTGCCAGCAGTGAATATGGGGGGACCGGGGAGCTGTTTTTT.

V is TRBV12-5 and J is TRBJ1-4; no reliable D call. CDR1 and CDR2 from the germline V gene are LGHNT and FRNRAP. V was clipped by 5 bases and J by 5 bases, with 18 bases between them. This CDR3 contains 16 residues. As DNA, the CDR3 is TGTGCTAGTGGTCCGGACGGCGCCCTTTTAAATGAAAAACTGTTTTTT. Protein sequence: CASGPDGALLNEKLFF.

This CDR3 reads CASTGTNTRPQETQYF. DNA for the CDR3: TGTGCCAGCACCGGGACAAACACACGACCGCAAGAGACCCAGTACTTC. The chain is built from TRBV2 and TRBJ2-5; the D gene is possibly TRBD1 (6 bases). In germline, CDR1 is SNHLY, CDR2 FYNNEI. V was pared by 7 bases and J by 2 bases, with 20 bases between. The CDR3 extends over 16 amino acids.

This chain links TRBV2 with TRBJ2-5; 9 bases are a match to TRBD1. The trim removed 5 bases at V and 4 bases at J, leaving 5 bases unmatched. Germline loops: CDR1 SNHLY, CDR2 FYNNEI. This CDR3 contains 14 residues. The CDR3 sequence is CASSLDRGGETQYF. The DNA for the CDR3 is TGTGCCAGCAGTTTGGACAGGGGAGGAGAGACCCAGTACTTC. The full variable domain, in which reference TRBV2 and TRBJ2-5 provide the parts outside the CDR3, is EPEVTQTPSHQVTQMGQEVILRCVPISNHLYFYWYRQILGQKVEFLVSFYNNEISEKSEIFDDQFSVERPDGSNFTLKIRSTKLEDSAMYFCASSLDRGGETQYFGPGTRLLVL.

The V and J genes are TRBV5-4 and TRBJ2-1, with a tentative D call TRBD1 (6 bases). V was trimmed by 3 bases and J by 8 bases, leaving 18 bases between them. The CDR3 has 15 residues. From germline, CDR1 is SGHNT and CDR2 YYREEE (reference sequence). The chain's CDR3 is CASSSPSGVVDEQFF. The CDR3, as DNA: TGTGCCAGCAGCTCGCCCTCAGGGGTCGTCGATGAGCAGTTCTTC. Based on the CDR3 plus reference TRBV5-4 and TRBJ2-1, the full variable domain is ETGVTQSPTHLIKTRGQQVTLRCSSQSGHNTVSWYQQALGQGPQFIFQYYREEENGRGNFPPRFSGLQFPNYSSELNVNALELDDSALYLCASSSPSGVVDEQFFGPGTRLTVL.

The chain is built from TRBV5-6 and TRBJ2-5, with 10 bases identical to TRBD2. Germline V gene lookup returns CDR1 SGHDT and CDR2 YYEEEE. V lost 0 bases, J lost 5 bases, and 10 bases stayed unmatched. The CDR3 runs to 17 residues. The CDR3 region is CASSLAGERGGRETQYF. CDR3 nucleotide sequence: TGTGCCAGCAGCTTGGCAGGGGAGCGGGGGGGCCGGGAGACCCAGTACTTC.

The rearrangement links TRBV23-1 to TRBJ2-3; D is ambiguous. TRBV23-1 is an ORF, and what it does is uncertain. The CDR3 covers 15 residues. V was shortened by 0 bases and J by 7 bases, with 14 bases between the two germline ends. CDR3 nucleotide sequence: TGCGCCAGCAGTCAATCGTGGATTCTCACGAATACGCAGTATTTT. Protein sequence: CASSQSWILTNTQYF.

The chain couples TRBV19 to TRBJ1-1; TRBD1 aligns across 8 bases. The V gene end was trimmed by 5 bases and the J gene end by 0 bases; junction bases not matched to a gene: 5. The CDR3 is 15 amino acids. The germline CDR1 and CDR2 sequences are LNHDA and SQIVND (reference sequence). As DNA, the CDR3 is TGTGCCAGTAGTCCAGCGGGACAGGTGAACACTGAAGCTTTCTTT. This gives the protein CASSPAGQVNTEAFF. The full variable domain, with the rest looked up from reference TRBV19 and TRBJ1-1, is DGGITQSPKYLFRKEGQNVTLSCEQNLNHDAMYWYRQDPGQGLRLIYYSQIVNDFQKGDIAEGYSVSREKKESFPLTVTSAQKNPTAFYLCASSPAGQVNTEAFFGQGTRLTVV.

The genes are TRBV7-8 and TRBJ2-3; TRBD2 matches 10 bases. J lost 15 bases, V lost 0 bases, and 6 bases had no gene match. CDR1 SGHVS and CDR2 FQNEAQ come from the germline V gene. The length of the CDR3 is 13 residues. CDR3 DNA: TGTGCCAGCAGCTTAGCGGGAGTAGCGGGAGGATATTTT. As protein: CASSLAGVAGGYF.

The chain carries TRBV9 and TRBJ2-3; 8 bases are shared with TRBD2. V lost 3 bases, J lost 5 bases, and 11 bases stayed unmatched. The CDR3 consists of 16 residues. Germline V gives CDR1 SGDLS, CDR2 YYNGEE. This CDR3 reads CASSGSGGSVGDTQYF. In DNA, the CDR3 is TGTGCCAGCAGCGGCAGCGGGGGCTCCGTTGGAGATACGCAGTATTTT.

V gene TRBV7-6 combines with J gene TRBJ2-2, with D unclear. Trimming took 4 bases from V and 3 from J, leaving 12 bases between them. This CDR3 contains 15 residues. Germline V gives CDR1 SGHVS, CDR2 FNYEAQ. CDR3 sequence: CASSSTLEDTGELFF. The CDR3 nucleotides are TGTGCCAGCAGCTCTACCCTTGAGGACACCGGGGAGCTGTTTTTT.

The V call is TRBV27, the J call TRBJ2-1; 7 bases agree with TRBD1. Germline assignment: CDR1 MNHEY and CDR2 SMNVEV (reference sequence). The CDR3 sequence is 15 residues long. J was trimmed by 7 bases and V by 6 bases; bases with no gene match: 12. CDR3 residues: CASRGMTGTDNEQFF. For the CDR3, the DNA is TGTGCCAGCAGGGGAATGACCGGGACAGATAATGAGCAGTTCTTC.

By share of the sample, this clone is medium-sized. The chain employs TRBV10-1 and TRBJ1-5; D not certain. From germline, CDR1 is WNHNN and CDR2 SYGVQD (reference sequence). The CDR3 length is 14 residues. V was cut by 11 bases and J by 0 bases, with 14 bases left in between. Here the CDR3 reads CAGGDPYSNQPQHF. The DNA for the CDR3 is TGCGCCGGTGGGGATCCCTATAGCAATCAGCCCCAGCATTTT.

The chain carries TRBV9 and TRBJ1-2; D remains ambiguous. V lost 4 bases and J 1 base, leaving 17 bases between the germline ends. This CDR3 comprises 16 residues. The germline gives CDR1 SGDLS, CDR2 YYNGEE. The CDR3 DNA reads as TGTGCCAGCAGCTCCGTCGGGCAGGAGGTTAACTATGGCTACACCTTC. Translated: CASSSVGQEVNYGYTF. Filled out from reference TRBV9 and TRBJ1-2, the complete variable domain reads DSGVTQTPKHLITATGQRVTLRCSPRSGDLSVYWYQQSLDQGLQFLIQYYNGEERAKGNILERFSAQQFPDLHSELNLSSLELGDSALYFCASSSVGQEVNYGYTFGSGTRLTVV.